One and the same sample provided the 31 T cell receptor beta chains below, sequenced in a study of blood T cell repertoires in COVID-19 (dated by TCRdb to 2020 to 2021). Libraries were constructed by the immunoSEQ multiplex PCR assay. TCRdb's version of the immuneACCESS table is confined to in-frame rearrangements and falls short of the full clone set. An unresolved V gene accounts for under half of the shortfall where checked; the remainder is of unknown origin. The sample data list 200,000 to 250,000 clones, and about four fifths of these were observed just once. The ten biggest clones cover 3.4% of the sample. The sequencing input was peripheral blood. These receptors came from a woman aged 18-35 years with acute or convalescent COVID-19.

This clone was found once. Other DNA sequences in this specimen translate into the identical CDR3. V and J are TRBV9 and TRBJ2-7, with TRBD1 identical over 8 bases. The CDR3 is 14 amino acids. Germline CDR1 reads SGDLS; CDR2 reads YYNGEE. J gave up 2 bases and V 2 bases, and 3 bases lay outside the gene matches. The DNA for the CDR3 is TGTGCCAGCAGCGTCGGGACAGGAGCCTACGAGCAGTACTTC. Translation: CASSVGTGAYEQYF.

The CDR3 DNA follows: TGTGCCAGCAGCCAGATCATTGCGGGCGAGCAGTACTTC. It yields the protein CASSQIIAGEQYF. The chain recombines TRBV3-1 (or the pseudogene TRBV3-2) with TRBJ2-7; TRBD2 is a possible D gene (5 bases). The CDR3 is 13 residues long. Trimming stripped 3 bases from V and 6 bases from J, with 12 bases between. From germline, CDR1 is LGHDT and CDR2 YNNKEL (reference sequence).

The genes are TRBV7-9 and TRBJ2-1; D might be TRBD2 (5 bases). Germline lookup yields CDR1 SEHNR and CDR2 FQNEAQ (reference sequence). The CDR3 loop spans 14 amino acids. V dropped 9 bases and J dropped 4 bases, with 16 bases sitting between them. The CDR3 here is CASSPQRRYNEQFF. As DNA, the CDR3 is TGTGCCAGTTCCCCCCAGCGGAGATACAATGAGCAGTTCTTC. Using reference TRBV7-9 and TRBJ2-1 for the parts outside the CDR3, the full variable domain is DTGVSQNPRHKITKRGQNVTFRCDPISEHNRLYWYRQTLGQGPEFLTYFQNEAQLEKSRLLSDRFSAERPKGSFSTLEIQRTEQGDSAMYLCASSPQRRYNEQFFGPGTRLTVL.

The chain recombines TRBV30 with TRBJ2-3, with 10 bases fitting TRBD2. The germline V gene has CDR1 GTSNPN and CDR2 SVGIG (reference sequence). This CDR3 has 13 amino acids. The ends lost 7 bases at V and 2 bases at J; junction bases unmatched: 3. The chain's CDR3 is CAFSGGLTDTQYF. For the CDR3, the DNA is TGTGCCTTTAGCGGGGGGCTCACAGATACGCAGTATTTT.

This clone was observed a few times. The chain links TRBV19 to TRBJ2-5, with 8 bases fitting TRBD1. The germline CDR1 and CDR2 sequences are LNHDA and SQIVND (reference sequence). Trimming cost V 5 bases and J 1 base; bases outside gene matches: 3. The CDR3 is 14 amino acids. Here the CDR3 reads CASSRTGSQETQYF. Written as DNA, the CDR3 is TGTGCCAGTAGTCGGACAGGGAGCCAAGAGACCCAGTACTTC.

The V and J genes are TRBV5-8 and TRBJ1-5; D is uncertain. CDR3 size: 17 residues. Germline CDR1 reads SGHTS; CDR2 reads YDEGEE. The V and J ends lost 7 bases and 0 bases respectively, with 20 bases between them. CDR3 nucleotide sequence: TGTGCCAGCGGCCAGACAAGAAAAATGAATAGCAATCAGCCCCAGCATTTT. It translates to CASGQTRKMNSNQPQHF. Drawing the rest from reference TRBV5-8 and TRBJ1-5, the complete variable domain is EAGVTQSPTHLIKTRGQQATLRCSPISGHTSVYWYQQALGLGLQFLLWYDEGEERNRGNFPPRFSGRQFPNYSSELNVNALELEDSALYLCASGQTRKMNSNQPQHFGDGTRLSIL.

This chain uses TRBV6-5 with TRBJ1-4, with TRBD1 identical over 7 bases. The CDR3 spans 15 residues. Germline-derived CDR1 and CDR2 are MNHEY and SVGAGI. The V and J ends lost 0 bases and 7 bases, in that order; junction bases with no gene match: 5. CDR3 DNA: TGTGCCAGCAGTTACTCGGGACAGAGCAGTGAAAAACTGTTTTTT. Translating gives CASSYSGQSSEKLFF.

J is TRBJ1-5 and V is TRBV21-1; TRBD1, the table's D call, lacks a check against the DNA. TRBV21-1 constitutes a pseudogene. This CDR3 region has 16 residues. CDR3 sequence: CASPQGGTGHNQPQHF. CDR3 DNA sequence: TGTGCCAGCCCCCAAGGGGGGACAGGACACAATCAGCCCCAGCATTTT.

CDR3: CASSSGTSGSPYEQYF. The CDR3 DNA sequence: TGTGCCAGCAGCTCGGGGACTAGCGGGAGCCCCTACGAGCAGTACTTC. V usage is TRBV7-2 and J usage is TRBJ2-7, with 14 bases that match TRBD2. This CDR3 has 16 amino acids. The germline V gene has CDR1 SGHTA and CDR2 FQGNSA. With V trimmed by 4 bases and J by 2 bases, 4 bases remained unmatched.

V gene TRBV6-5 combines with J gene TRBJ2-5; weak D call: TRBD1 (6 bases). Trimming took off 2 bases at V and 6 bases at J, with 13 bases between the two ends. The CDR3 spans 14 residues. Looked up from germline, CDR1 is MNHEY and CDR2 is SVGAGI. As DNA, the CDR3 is TGTGCCAGCAGTTACACAAGGGACACCAAGACCCAGTACTTC. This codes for CASSYTRDTKTQYF.

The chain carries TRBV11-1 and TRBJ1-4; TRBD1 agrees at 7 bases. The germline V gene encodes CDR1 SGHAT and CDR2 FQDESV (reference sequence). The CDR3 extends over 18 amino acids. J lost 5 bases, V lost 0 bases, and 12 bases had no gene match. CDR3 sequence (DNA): TGTGCCAGCAGCTTAGCCGCGACGCAACAGGGGAGGAATGAAAAACTGTTTTTT. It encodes CASSLAATQQGRNEKLFF.

The DNA for the CDR3 is TGTGCCAGCAGCCAAGATCCGGGAAACTATGGCTACACCTTC. It is translated as CASSQDPGNYGYTF. The chain uses TRBV4-2 and TRBJ1-2; D remains unclear. Germline lookup yields CDR1 LGHNA and CDR2 YNFKEQ. V lost 0 bases and J lost 2, with 7 bases in between. CDR3 length: 14 amino acids.

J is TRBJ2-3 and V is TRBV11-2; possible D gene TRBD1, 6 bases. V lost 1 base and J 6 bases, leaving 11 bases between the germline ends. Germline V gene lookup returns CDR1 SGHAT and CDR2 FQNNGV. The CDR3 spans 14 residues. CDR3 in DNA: TGTGCCAGCAGCTTAGCCGTGGGGGCGGATACGCAGTATTTT. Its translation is CASSLAVGADTQYF.

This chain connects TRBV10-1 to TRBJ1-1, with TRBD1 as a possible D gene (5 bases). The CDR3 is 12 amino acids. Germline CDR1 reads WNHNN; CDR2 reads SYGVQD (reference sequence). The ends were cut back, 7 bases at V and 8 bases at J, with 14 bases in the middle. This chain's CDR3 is CASTGGPLEAFF. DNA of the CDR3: TGCGCCAGCACCGGGGGTCCGTTGGAAGCTTTCTTT.

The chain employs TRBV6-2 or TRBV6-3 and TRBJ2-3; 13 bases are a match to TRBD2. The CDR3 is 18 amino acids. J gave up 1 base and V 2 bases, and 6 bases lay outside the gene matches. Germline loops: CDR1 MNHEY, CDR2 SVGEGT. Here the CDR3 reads CASSYGTSGIMGTDTQYF. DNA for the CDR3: TGTGCCAGCAGTTACGGGACTAGCGGGATAATGGGCACAGATACGCAGTATTTT.

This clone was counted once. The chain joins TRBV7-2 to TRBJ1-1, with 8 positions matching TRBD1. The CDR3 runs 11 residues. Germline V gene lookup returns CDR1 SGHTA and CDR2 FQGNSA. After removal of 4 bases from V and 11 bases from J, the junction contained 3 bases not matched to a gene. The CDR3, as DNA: TGTGCCAGCAGCTGGACAGGGATCGCTTTCTTT. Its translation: CASSWTGIAFF.

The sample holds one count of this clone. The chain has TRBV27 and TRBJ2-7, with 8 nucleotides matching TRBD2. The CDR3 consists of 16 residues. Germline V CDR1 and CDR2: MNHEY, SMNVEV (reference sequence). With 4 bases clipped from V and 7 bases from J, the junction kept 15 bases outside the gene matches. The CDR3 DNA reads TGTGCCAGCAGTTCCTTCGGCAGCGGGAGCTCTCGAGAGCAGTACTTC. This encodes CASSSFGSGSSREQYF.

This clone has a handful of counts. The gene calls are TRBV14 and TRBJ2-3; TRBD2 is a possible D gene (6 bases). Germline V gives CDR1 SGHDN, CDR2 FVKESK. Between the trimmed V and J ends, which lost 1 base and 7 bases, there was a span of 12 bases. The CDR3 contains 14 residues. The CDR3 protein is CASSQAGVTHTQYF. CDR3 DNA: TGTGCCAGCAGCCAAGCGGGAGTCACCCATACGCAGTATTTT.

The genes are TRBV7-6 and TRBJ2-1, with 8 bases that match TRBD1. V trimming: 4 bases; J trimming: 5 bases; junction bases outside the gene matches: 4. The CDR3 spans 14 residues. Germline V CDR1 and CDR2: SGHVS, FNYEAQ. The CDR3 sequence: CASSWTGNDNEQFF. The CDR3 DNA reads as TGTGCCAGCAGCTGGACAGGGAACGACAATGAGCAGTTCTTC.

The CDR3 protein is CATSRGGQSTDTQYF. CDR3 sequence (DNA): TGTGCCACCAGCAGAGGGGGACAGAGCACAGATACGCAGTATTTT. The chain couples TRBV15 to TRBJ2-3; 7 nucleotides match TRBD1. Germline lookup yields CDR1 LNHNV and CDR2 YYDKDF (reference sequence). CDR3 length: 15 residues. After removal of 1 base from V and 0 bases from J, the junction contained 1 base not matched to a gene.

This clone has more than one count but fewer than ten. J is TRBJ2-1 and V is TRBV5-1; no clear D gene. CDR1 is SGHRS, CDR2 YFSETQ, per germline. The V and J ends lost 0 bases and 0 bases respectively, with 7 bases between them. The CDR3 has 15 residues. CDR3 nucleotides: TGCGCCAGCAGCTTGGGGGCTACCTCCTACAATGAGCAGTTCTTC. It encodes CASSLGATSYNEQFF.

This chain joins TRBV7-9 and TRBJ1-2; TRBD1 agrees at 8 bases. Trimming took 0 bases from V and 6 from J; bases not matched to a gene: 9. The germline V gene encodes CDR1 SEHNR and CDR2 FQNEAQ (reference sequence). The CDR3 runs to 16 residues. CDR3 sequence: CASSLAGLRGQDGYTF. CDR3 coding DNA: TGTGCCAGCAGCTTAGCGGGCTTGAGGGGACAGGATGGCTACACCTTC. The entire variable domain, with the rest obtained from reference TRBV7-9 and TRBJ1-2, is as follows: DTGVSQNPRHKITKRGQNVTFRCDPISEHNRLYWYRQTLGQGPEFLTYFQNEAQLEKSRLLSDRFSAERPKGSFSTLEIQRTEQGDSAMYLCASSLAGLRGQDGYTFGSGTRLTVV.

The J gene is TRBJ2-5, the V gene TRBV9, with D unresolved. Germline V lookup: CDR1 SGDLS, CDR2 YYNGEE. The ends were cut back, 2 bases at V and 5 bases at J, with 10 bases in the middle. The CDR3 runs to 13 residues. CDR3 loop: CASSVDLRETQYF. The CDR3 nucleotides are TGTGCCAGCAGCGTCGACCTGCGGGAGACCCAGTACTTC.

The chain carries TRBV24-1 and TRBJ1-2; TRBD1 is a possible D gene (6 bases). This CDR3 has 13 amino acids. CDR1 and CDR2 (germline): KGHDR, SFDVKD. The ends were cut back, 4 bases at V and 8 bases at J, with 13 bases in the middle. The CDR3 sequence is CATSDGPGQGYTF. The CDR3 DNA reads TGTGCCACCAGTGACGGACCGGGACAAGGCTACACCTTC.

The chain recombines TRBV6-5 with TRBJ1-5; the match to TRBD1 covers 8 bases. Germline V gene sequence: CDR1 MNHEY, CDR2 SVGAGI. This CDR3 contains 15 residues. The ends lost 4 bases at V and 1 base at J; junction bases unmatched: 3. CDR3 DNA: TGTGCCAGCAGTTTGACAGGGGTCAGCAATCAGCCCCAGCATTTT. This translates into CASSLTGVSNQPQHF.

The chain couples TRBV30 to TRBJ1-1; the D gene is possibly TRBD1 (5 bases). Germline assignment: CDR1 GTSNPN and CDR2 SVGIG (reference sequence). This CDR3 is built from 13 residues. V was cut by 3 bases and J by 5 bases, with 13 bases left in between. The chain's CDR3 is CAWRLWGGTEAFF. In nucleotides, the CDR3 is TGTGCCTGGAGGTTGTGGGGGGGGACTGAAGCTTTCTTT. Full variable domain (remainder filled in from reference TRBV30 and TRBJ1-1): SQTIHQWPATLVQPVGSPLSLECTVEGTSNPNLYWYRQAAGRGLQLLFYSVGIGQISSEVPQNLSASRPQDRQFILSSKKLLLSDSGFYLCAWRLWGGTEAFFGQGTRLTVV.

CDR3 nucleotide sequence: TGTGCCAGCAGCCAAGGGGACAGCTATAACTATGGCTACACCTTC. Translation gives CASSQGDSYNYGYTF. The chain has TRBV14 and TRBJ1-2; TRBD1 agrees at 7 bases. The CDR3 length is 15 residues. CDR1 is SGHDN and CDR2 is FVKESK in the germline V gene. V trimming: 1 base; J trimming: 1 base; junction bases outside the gene matches: 3.

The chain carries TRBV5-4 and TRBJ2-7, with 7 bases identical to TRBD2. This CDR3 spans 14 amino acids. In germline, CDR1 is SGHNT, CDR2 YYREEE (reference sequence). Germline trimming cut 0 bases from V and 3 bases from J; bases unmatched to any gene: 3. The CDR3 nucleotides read TGTGCCAGCAGCTTGGGGGGGGGTTTCTACGAGCAGTACTTC. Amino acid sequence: CASSLGGGFYEQYF. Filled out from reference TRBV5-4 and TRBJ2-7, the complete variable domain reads ETGVTQSPTHLIKTRGQQVTLRCSSQSGHNTVSWYQQALGQGPQFIFQYYREEENGRGNFPPRFSGLQFPNYSSELNVNALELDDSALYLCASSLGGGFYEQYFGPGTRLTVT.

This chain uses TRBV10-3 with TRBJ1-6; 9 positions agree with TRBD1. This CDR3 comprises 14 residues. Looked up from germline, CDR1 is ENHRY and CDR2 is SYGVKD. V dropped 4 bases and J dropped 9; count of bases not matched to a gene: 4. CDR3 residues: CAISGDRESSPLHF. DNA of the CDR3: TGTGCCATCAGTGGGGACAGGGAAAGTTCACCCCTCCACTTT.

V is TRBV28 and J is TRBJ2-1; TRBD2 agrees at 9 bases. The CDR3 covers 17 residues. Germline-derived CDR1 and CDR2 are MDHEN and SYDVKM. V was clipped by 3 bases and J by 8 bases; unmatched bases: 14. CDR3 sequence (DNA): TGTGCCAGCAGTTTGGGTGGTTTAGCGGGAGATCTTCATGAGCAGTTCTTC. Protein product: CASSLGGLAGDLHEQFF.

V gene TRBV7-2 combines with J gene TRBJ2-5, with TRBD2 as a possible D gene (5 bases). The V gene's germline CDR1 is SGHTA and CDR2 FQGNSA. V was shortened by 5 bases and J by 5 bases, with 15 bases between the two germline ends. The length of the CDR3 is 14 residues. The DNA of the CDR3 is TGTGCCAGCAGCGCGTTCGGCCGCGGGGAGACCCAGTACTTC. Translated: CASSAFGRGETQYF.